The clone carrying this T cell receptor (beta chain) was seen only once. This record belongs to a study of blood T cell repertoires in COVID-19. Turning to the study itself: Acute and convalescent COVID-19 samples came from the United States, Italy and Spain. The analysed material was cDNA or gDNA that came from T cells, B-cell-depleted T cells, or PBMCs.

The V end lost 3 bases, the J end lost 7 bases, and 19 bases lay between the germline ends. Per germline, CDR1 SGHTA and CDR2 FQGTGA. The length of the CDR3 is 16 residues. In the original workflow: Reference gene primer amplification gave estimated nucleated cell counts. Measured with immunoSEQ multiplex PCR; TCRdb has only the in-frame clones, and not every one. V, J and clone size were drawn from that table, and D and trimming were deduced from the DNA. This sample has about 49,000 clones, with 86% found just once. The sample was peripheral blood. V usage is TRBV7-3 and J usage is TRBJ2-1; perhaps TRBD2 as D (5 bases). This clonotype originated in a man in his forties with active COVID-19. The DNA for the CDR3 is TGTGCCAGCAGCTTCCTGGGGAGTACCGTTATGAATGAGCAGTTCTTC. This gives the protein CASSFLGSTVMNEQFF.